The entry below gives a single T cell receptor (beta chain) sequence along with its context. Its antigen is as yet unknown. V was trimmed by 5 bases and J by 8 bases, leaving 18 bases between them. This CDR3 has 14 residues. Germline V gene sequence: CDR1 MNHEY, CDR2 SMNVEV (reference sequence). The table came from immunoSEQ multiplex PCR; TCRdb's copy has only in-frame clones and leaves some out. This repertoire shows 31,000 or so clones, over 80% found once; its top ten account for just under 0.25%. Cells defined as naive were viable CD3+CD4+ or CD3+CD8+ and CCR7+CD45RA+CD45RO-CD95-CD27+CD28+. Peripheral blood was collected from the related graft donor on the marrow donation day. The data originate from a study of T cells after posttransplantation cyclophosphamide. Findings and limits, study-wide: Recipient CMV seropositivity and CMV reactivation strongly tracked TRB clonality. Donor CD8+ memory clones often dominated recipient blood repertoires at later times. Skin or GI-infiltrating T cells shared few TRB sequences with blood.

V gene TRBV27 combines with J gene TRBJ1-2; unclear D gene. The specimen sequenced was naive CD4+ T cells sorted from PBMCs. The source of this sequence is a woman aged 60-70 years in good health, CMV-negative, and a related stem cell transplant donor. The DNA of the CDR3 is TGTGCCAGCAGTCCCGATTTCACAGTTGGCGGCTACACCTTC. This sequence encodes CASSPDFTVGGYTF.